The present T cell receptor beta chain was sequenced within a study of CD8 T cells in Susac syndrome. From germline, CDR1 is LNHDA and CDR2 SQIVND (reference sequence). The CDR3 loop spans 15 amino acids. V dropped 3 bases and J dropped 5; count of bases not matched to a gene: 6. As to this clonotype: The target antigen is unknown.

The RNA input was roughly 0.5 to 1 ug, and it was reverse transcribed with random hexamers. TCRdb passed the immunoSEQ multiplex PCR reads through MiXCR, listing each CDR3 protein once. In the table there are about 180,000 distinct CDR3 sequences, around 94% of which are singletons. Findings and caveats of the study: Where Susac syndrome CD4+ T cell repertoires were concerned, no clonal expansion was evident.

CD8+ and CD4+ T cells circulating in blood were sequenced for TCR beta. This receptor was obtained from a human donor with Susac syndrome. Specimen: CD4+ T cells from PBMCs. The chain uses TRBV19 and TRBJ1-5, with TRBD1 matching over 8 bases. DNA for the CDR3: TGTGCCAGTAGTATCTCCACAGGGGGTGATCAGCCCCAGCATTTT. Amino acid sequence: CASSISTGGDQPQHF.